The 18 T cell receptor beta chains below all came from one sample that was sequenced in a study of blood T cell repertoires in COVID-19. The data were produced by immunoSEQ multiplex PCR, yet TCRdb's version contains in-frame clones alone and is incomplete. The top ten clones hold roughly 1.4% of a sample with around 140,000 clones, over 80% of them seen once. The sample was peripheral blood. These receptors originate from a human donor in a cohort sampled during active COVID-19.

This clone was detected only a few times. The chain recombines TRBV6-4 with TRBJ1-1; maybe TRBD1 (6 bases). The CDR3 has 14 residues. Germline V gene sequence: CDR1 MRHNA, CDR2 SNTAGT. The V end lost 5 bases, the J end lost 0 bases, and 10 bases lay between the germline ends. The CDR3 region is CASSLTGMNTEAFF. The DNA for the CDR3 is TGTGCCAGCAGTTTAACAGGGATGAACACTGAAGCTTTCTTT.

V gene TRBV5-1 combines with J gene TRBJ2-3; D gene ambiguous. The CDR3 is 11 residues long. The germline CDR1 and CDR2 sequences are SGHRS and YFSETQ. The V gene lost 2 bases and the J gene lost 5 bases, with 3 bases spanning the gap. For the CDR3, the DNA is TGCGCCAGCAGCTTACTAGATACGCAGTATTTT. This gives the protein CASSLLDTQYF.

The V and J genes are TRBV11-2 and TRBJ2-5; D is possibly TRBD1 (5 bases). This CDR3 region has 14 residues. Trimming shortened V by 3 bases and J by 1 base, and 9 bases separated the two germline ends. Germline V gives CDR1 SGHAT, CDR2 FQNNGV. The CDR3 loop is CASSFQGAQETQYF. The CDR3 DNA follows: TGTGCCAGCAGCTTCCAGGGCGCCCAAGAGACCCAGTACTTC.

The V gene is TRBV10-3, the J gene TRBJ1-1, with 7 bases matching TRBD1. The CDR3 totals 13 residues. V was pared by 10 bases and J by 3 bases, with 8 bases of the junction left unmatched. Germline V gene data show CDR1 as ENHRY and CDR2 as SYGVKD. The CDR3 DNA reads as TGTGCCACCGCACAGGGGACCCACACTGAAGCTTTCTTT. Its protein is CATAQGTHTEAFF.

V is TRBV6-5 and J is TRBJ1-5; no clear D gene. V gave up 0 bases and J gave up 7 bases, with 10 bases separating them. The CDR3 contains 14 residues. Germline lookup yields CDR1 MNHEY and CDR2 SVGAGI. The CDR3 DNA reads TGTGCCAGCAGTTACTCGTTCTCGGGGCAGCCCCAGCATTTT. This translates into CASSYSFSGQPQHF.

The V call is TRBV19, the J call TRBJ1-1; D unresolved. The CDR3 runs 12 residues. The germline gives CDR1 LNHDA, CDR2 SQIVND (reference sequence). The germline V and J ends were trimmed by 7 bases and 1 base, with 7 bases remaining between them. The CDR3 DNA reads TGTGCCAGTATGAAGCAGAACACTGAAGCTTTCTTT. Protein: CASMKQNTEAFF.

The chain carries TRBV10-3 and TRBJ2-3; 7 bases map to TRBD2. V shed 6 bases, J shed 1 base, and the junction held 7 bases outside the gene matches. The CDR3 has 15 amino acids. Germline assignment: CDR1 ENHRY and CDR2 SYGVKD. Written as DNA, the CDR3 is TGTGCCATCAGCTACGGGACTACCGGCACAGATACGCAGTATTTT. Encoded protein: CAISYGTTGTDTQYF.

The CDR3 loop is CASSSLAPDEQFF. The DNA for the CDR3 is TGTGCCAGCAGCTCACTAGCGCCCGATGAGCAGTTCTTC. The chain employs TRBV7-2 and TRBJ2-1; 7 nucleotides agree with TRBD2. This CDR3 is 13 amino acids long. Germline CDR1 is SGHTA and CDR2 is FQGNSA. Trimming removed 4 bases from V and 8 bases from J; junction bases left unmatched: 5.

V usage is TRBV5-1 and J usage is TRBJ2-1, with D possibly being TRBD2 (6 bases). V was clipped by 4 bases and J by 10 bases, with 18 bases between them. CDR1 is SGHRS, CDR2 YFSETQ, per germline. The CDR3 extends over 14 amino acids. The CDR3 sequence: CASSTGVAEGEQFF. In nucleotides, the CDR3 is TGCGCCAGCAGCACGGGGGTAGCGGAAGGGGAGCAGTTCTTC.

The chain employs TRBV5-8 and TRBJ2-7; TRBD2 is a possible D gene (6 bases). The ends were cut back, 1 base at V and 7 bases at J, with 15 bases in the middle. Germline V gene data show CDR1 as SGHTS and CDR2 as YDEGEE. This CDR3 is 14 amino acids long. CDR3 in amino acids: CASSLTSLPVEQYF. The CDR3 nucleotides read TGTGCCAGCAGCTTGACTAGCCTACCAGTAGAGCAGTACTTC.

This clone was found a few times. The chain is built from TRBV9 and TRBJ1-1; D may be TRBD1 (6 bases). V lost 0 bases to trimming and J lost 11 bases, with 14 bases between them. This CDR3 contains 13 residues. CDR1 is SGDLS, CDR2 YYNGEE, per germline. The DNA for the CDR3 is TGTGCCAGCAGCGTAGAGGGCAGGGGCTTTGCTTTCTTT. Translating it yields CASSVEGRGFAFF.

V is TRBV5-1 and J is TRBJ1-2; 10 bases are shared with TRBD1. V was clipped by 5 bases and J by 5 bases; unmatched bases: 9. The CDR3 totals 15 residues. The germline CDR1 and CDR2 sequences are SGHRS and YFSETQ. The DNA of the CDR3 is TGCGCCAGCAGTTCTGAGGACAGGGGGTTTTATGGCTACACCTTC. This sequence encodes CASSSEDRGFYGYTF.

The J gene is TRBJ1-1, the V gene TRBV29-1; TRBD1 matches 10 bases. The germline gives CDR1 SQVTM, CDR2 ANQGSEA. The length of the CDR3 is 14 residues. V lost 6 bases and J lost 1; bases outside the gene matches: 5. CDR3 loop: CSVQRTGGNTEAFF. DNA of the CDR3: TGCAGCGTACAAAGGACAGGGGGGAACACTGAAGCTTTCTTT.

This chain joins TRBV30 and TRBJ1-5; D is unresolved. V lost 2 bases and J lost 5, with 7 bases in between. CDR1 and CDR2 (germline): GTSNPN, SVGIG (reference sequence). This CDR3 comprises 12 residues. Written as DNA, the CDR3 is TGTGCCTGGAGTACTTTTTATCAGCCCCAGCATTTT. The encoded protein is CAWSTFYQPQHF.

CDR3 sequence: CASSPQSASIHQETQYF. The DNA for the CDR3 is TGTGCCAGCAGCCCCCAGTCGGCTAGCATACATCAAGAGACCCAGTACTTC. The J gene is TRBJ2-5, the V gene TRBV21-1; the tabulated D call, TRBD2, remains unverified against the DNA. TRBV21-1 is designated a pseudogene. This CDR3 region has 17 residues.

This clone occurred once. The CDR3 sequence: CSVRTGARNEQYF. CDR3 in DNA: TGCAGCGTTCGAACAGGGGCGCGGAACGAGCAGTACTTC. The rearrangement links TRBV29-1 to TRBJ2-7; 7 bases match TRBD1. Germline V gene sequence: CDR1 SQVTM, CDR2 ANQGSEA. With 5 bases clipped from V and 5 bases from J, the junction kept 9 bases outside the gene matches. This CDR3 is built from 13 residues.

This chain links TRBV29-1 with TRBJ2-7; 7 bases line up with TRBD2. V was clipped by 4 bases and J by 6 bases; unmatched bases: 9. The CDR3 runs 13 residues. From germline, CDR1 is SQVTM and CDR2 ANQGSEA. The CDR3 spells CSVGQPQRGEQYF. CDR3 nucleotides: TGCAGCGTTGGACAGCCCCAGCGGGGCGAGCAGTACTTC.

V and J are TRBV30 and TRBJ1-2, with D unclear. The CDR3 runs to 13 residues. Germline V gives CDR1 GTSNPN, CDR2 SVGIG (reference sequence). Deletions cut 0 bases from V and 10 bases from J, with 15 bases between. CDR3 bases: TGTGCCTGGAGTGTAATGCCGGCCAGCGTCTACACCTTC. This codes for CAWSVMPASVYTF.